Below, one T cell receptor (beta chain) is given with its context. In the authors' workflow: Scientists estimated how many nucleated cells there were by amplifying reference gene primers. Assay used: immunoSEQ multiplex PCR; TCRdb lists only in-frame clones, some missing. The DNA was the basis for D and trimming; V, J and clone size are from that table. Here the sample spans some 270,000 clones, roughly 84% being singletons. The sample originates from a study of blood T cell repertoires in COVID-19. Turning to the study itself: Researchers got acute and convalescent COVID-19 samples from the United States, Italy and Spain. T cells, B-cell-depleted T cells, or PBMCs provided the cDNA or gDNA that served as material.

CDR1 SNHLY and CDR2 FYNNEI come from the germline V gene. The V gene end was trimmed by 4 bases and the J gene end by 9 bases; junction bases not matched to a gene: 9. The CDR3 is 15 residues long. Seattle's cohort entered during active infection and was followed longitudinally. This rearrangement joins TRBV2 to TRBJ1-6, with 7 bases identical to TRBD1. Sequences were obtained from peripheral blood. The receptor comes from a human donor with COVID-19, enrolled during active disease. The donor label of this sample is uncertain. For the CDR3, the DNA is TGTGCCAGCAGTGTTCGACAGGGTAGCGTTTCACCCCTCCACTTT. Protein product: CASSVRQGSVSPLHF.